This TCR beta chain was found in a study of CD8+CD57+ T cells in acquired aplastic anemia. Study-level information: When averaged, DNA from sorted CD4+ and CD8+ cells came to approximately 3.2 ug.

Genomic DNA, serving as template, underwent TCR beta VDJ and CDR3 profiling. Via MiXCR, TCRdb re-called the reads, giving one row per CDR3 protein. Of under 150,000 distinct CDR3 sequences in the sample, 41% were seen once. Germline V gives CDR1 SNHLY, CDR2 FYNNEI. V trimming: 6 bases; J trimming: 9 bases; junction bases outside the gene matches: 2. The CDR3 has 13 residues. The TCR comes from a human donor in good health, serving as a control. The chain carries TRBV2 and TRBJ1-6; 10 bases fit TRBD1. The sample consisted of sorted CD4+, CD8+, or CD8+CD57+ T cells (not recorded which) from PBMCs. The CDR3 DNA sequence: TGTGCCAGCAGCGGGGACAGGGGTTCACCCCTCCACTTT. It translates to CASSGDRGSPLHF.